This passage covers 23 T cell receptor beta chains from one sample sequenced in a study of T cell responses to AZD1222 COVID-19 vaccine. Clones were read by immunoSEQ multiplex PCR, and TCRdb kept only the in-frame ones, dropping some. The data contain under 150,000 clones, just under 95% of them singletons. Sample: peripheral blood, taken 28 days after the second AZD1222 dose. These receptors were obtained from an adult who received the AZD1222 COVID-19 vaccine.

V and J are TRBV27 and TRBJ2-1; D may match TRBD1 or TRBD2 (5 bases each). Germline CDR1 and CDR2: MNHEY and SMNVEV (reference sequence). V lost 8 bases, J lost 8 bases, and 16 bases lay in between. The CDR3 extends over 13 amino acids. In DNA form, the CDR3 reads TGTGCCAGCGGGGCTCGAGGGGACGATGAGCAGTTCTTC. The encoded protein is CASGARGDDEQFF.

The rearrangement uses TRBV3-1 (or the pseudogene TRBV3-2) and TRBJ1-1; D gene uncertain. CDR1 is LGHDT, CDR2 YNNKEL, per germline (reference sequence). With 4 bases removed from V and 5 bases from J, the gap between germline ends came to 14 bases. The length of the CDR3 is 14 residues. CDR3 sequence (DNA): TGTGCCAGCAGCCGCCGGTCGGAGGGAACTGAAGCTTTCTTT. Protein product: CASSRRSEGTEAFF.

The chain joins TRBV15 to TRBJ1-1; no firm D call. Looked up from germline, CDR1 is LNHNV and CDR2 is YYDKDF (reference sequence). The CDR3 contains 14 residues. The V end was cut by 1 base, the J end by 4 bases, with 10 bases between. The CDR3 region has the DNA TGTGCCACCAGCAGAGTAAGGGCGTCCACTGAAGCTTTCTTT. This encodes CATSRVRASTEAFF.

This sequence joins TRBV3-1 (or the pseudogene TRBV3-2) and TRBJ1-3, with D unresolved. V was trimmed by 0 bases and J by 7 bases, leaving 4 bases between them. This CDR3 has 12 residues. Looked up from germline, CDR1 is LGHDT and CDR2 is YNNKEL (reference sequence). CDR3 amino acids: CASSQERNTIYF. CDR3 DNA: TGTGCCAGCAGCCAAGAACGGAACACCATATATTTT.

The chain carries TRBV29-1 and TRBJ2-5, with a possible D match to TRBD1 (6 bases). Germline CDR1 reads SQVTM; CDR2 reads ANQGSEA. This CDR3 has 13 amino acids. CDR3 nucleotides: TGCTCGGCAGGGGCATCGGGCCAAGAGACCCAGTACTTC. Translation: CSAGASGQETQYF.

This clone was counted once. The chain combines TRBV9 with TRBJ1-1, with D perhaps matching TRBD1 (5 bases). The CDR3 is 15 amino acids. Trimming pared 0 bases from V and 2 bases from J, leaving 11 bases between. CDR1 is SGDLS and CDR2 is YYNGEE in the germline V gene. In DNA form, the CDR3 reads TGTGCCAGCAGCGTAGTTGGGGGAGGAAACACTGAAGCTTTCTTT. Its translation: CASSVVGGGNTEAFF. The full variable domain, completed using reference TRBV9 and TRBJ1-1, is DSGVTQTPKHLITATGQRVTLRCSPRSGDLSVYWYQQSLDQGLQFLIQYYNGEERAKGNILERFSAQQFPDLHSELNLSSLELGDSALYFCASSVVGGGNTEAFFGQGTRLTVV.

The chain joins TRBV28 to TRBJ2-1; 9 bases are a match to TRBD1. In germline, CDR1 is MDHEN, CDR2 SYDVKM. This CDR3 has 13 amino acids. V gave up 3 bases and J gave up 9 bases; unmatched junction bases: 3. The CDR3 sequence: CASSLGTGREQFF. Here the CDR3 DNA reads TGTGCCAGCAGTTTGGGGACAGGGCGTGAGCAGTTCTTC.

The rearrangement joins TRBV7-3 to TRBJ2-1; 8 nucleotides align to TRBD2. The junction had 9 bases not matched to a gene; V was cut back by 5 bases and J by 12 bases. The V gene's germline CDR1 is SGHTA and CDR2 FQGTGA. The CDR3 totals 13 residues. CDR3 loop: CASSRGGTRMQFF. The CDR3 nucleotides read TGTGCCAGCAGCCGCGGAGGGACTAGGATGCAGTTCTTC.

This chain connects TRBV19 to TRBJ1-1; TRBD1 might be the D (5 bases). CDR1 and CDR2 (germline): LNHDA, SQIVND (reference sequence). This CDR3 contains 15 residues. Trimming left V 3 bases short and J 4 bases short, with 15 bases between. The DNA of the CDR3 is TGTGCCAGTAGTATCTTGGAGGGGCGGAGCACTGAAGCTTTCTTT. The encoded protein is CASSILEGRSTEAFF.

The rearrangement uses TRBV24-1 and TRBJ1-5; tentative D call: TRBD1 (6 bases). The germline gives CDR1 KGHDR, CDR2 SFDVKD. V was clipped by 3 bases and J by 6 bases, with 8 bases between them. The length of the CDR3 is 13 residues. The CDR3 protein is CATSDGQTQPQHF. The CDR3 DNA reads TGTGCCACCAGTGATGGACAGACTCAGCCCCAGCATTTT.

This chain links TRBV6-6 with TRBJ2-6; either TRBD1 or TRBD2 may supply D (6 bases each). CDR1 is MNHNY, CDR2 SVGAGI, per germline (reference sequence). The CDR3 has 18 residues. The germline V and J ends were trimmed by 5 bases and 0 bases, with 17 bases remaining between them. The CDR3 coding sequence is TGTGCCAGCAGTCAAAGGGGGGCACTGAGCTCTGGGGCCAACGTCCTGACTTTC. Translating gives CASSQRGALSSGANVLTF.

The chain is built from TRBV7-2 and TRBJ1-1; the D is unclear. The CDR3 is 12 amino acids. Germline-derived CDR1 and CDR2 are SGHTA and FQGNSA. V gave up 3 bases and J gave up 5 bases, with 7 bases separating them. In nucleotides, the CDR3 is TGTGCCAGCAGCTTGTTAGGGACTGAAGCTTTCTTT. Amino acid sequence: CASSLLGTEAFF.

The chain employs TRBV3-1 (or the pseudogene TRBV3-2) and TRBJ1-5; 11 bases match TRBD1. Germline CDR1 reads LGHDT; CDR2 reads YNNKEL (reference sequence). Germline trimming cut 4 bases from V and 1 base from J; bases unmatched to any gene: 3. CDR3 length equals 16 residues. This CDR3 reads CASSRGTGGSNQPQHF. The CDR3 DNA reads TGTGCCAGCAGCCGAGGGACAGGGGGGAGCAATCAGCCCCAGCATTTT.

The V call is TRBV28, the J call TRBJ2-3; D ambiguous. V lost 2 bases and J lost 2, with 5 bases in between. This CDR3 is 13 amino acids long. The germline V gene has CDR1 MDHEN and CDR2 SYDVKM. The CDR3 protein is CASSLVHTDTQYF. In DNA, the CDR3 is TGTGCCAGCAGTTTAGTACACACAGATACGCAGTATTTT.

The J gene is TRBJ1-1, the V gene TRBV14; TRBD1 might be the D (6 bases). Trimming took off 2 bases at V and 0 bases at J, with 10 bases between the two ends. The CDR3 runs 15 residues. Germline values: CDR1 SGHDN, CDR2 FVKESK. The CDR3 sequence: CASSQTGTMNTEAFF. CDR3 DNA sequence: TGTGCCAGCAGCCAAACCGGGACAATGAACACTGAAGCTTTCTTT.

This chain joins TRBV11-1 and TRBJ2-7; TRBD2 agrees at 10 bases. Germline V gene data show CDR1 as SGHAT and CDR2 as FQDESV (reference sequence). With 5 bases clipped from V and 3 bases from J, the junction kept 7 bases outside the gene matches. The CDR3 runs 15 residues. Here the CDR3 reads CASSDDGTSDYEQYF. The CDR3 DNA reads TGTGCCAGCAGCGACGACGGGACTAGCGACTACGAGCAGTACTTC.

The rearrangement uses TRBV5-4 and TRBJ2-3; TRBD2 aligns across 12 bases. V lost 4 bases to trimming and J lost 1 base; unmatched junction nucleotides: 7. The germline V gene has CDR1 SGHNT and CDR2 YYREEE (reference sequence). There are 17 residues in the CDR3. This chain's CDR3 is CASSAPSGGAGTDTQYF. CDR3 sequence (DNA): TGTGCCAGCAGCGCCCCTAGCGGGGGGGCCGGCACAGATACGCAGTATTTT. The variable domain in full, completed from reference TRBV5-4 and TRBJ2-3, reads ETGVTQSPTHLIKTRGQQVTLRCSSQSGHNTVSWYQQALGQGPQFIFQYYREEENGRGNFPPRFSGLQFPNYSSELNVNALELDDSALYLCASSAPSGGAGTDTQYFGPGTRLTVL.

This rearrangement joins TRBV5-1 to TRBJ2-7; 9 nucleotides line up with TRBD1. This CDR3 has 15 residues. Germline CDR1 SGHRS, CDR2 YFSETQ. V dropped 4 bases and J dropped 6; count of bases not matched to a gene: 11. The CDR3 nucleotides read TGCGCCAGCAGCAGCGCGGGACAGGGTCTTGGCGAGCAGTACTTC. It encodes CASSSAGQGLGEQYF.

This chain uses TRBV6-2 or TRBV6-3 with TRBJ1-1; 7 nucleotides line up with TRBD1. V trimming: 5 bases; J trimming: 4 bases; junction bases outside the gene matches: 16. This CDR3 has 17 residues. The germline gives CDR1 MNHEY, CDR2 SVGEGT. CDR3 sequence: CASSHQRIGQGGTEAFF. The CDR3 DNA reads TGTGCCAGCAGTCACCAGAGAATCGGGCAGGGGGGCACTGAAGCTTTCTTT.

The rearrangement links TRBV19 to TRBJ2-7, with 7 bases that match TRBD1. With V trimmed by 3 bases and J by 5 bases, 10 bases remained unmatched. The germline CDR1 and CDR2 sequences are LNHDA and SQIVND (reference sequence). This CDR3 has 15 amino acids. As DNA, the CDR3 is TGTGCCAGTAGTATTCGACAGGGCAATGGGGACGAGCAGTACTTC. This translates into CASSIRQGNGDEQYF. Looking up the rest from reference TRBV19 and TRBJ2-7 gives the full variable domain: DGGITQSPKYLFRKEGQNVTLSCEQNLNHDAMYWYRQDPGQGLRLIYYSQIVNDFQKGDIAEGYSVSREKKESFPLTVTSAQKNPTAFYLCASSIRQGNGDEQYFGPGTRLTVT.

As DNA, the CDR3 is TGTGCCAGCAGCTTGGGGTGGGACAGGGATTCACCCCTCCACTTT. Its protein is CASSLGWDRDSPLHF. The V call is TRBV5-4, the J call TRBJ1-6; the match to TRBD1 covers 9 bases. Looked up from germline, CDR1 is SGHNT and CDR2 is YYREEE (reference sequence). V shed 0 bases, J shed 8 bases, and the junction held 3 bases outside the gene matches. The length of the CDR3 is 15 residues.

The count of this clone is one. V usage is TRBV7-2 and J usage is TRBJ2-7; D remains unclear. The CDR3 is 14 amino acids. Trimming removed 4 bases at V and 4 bases at J, with 14 bases between. Looked up from germline, CDR1 is SGHTA and CDR2 is FQGNSA. The CDR3 is CASSYSTWSYEQYF. CDR3 nucleotides: TGTGCCAGCAGCTATTCGACTTGGAGTTACGAGCAGTACTTC.

The chain carries TRBV5-1 and TRBJ2-5; D ambiguous. V lost 1 base to trimming and J lost 2 bases, with 6 bases between them. The CDR3 loop spans 13 amino acids. Germline V gives CDR1 SGHRS, CDR2 YFSETQ. The CDR3 loop is CASSLWDQETQYF. CDR3 bases: TGCGCCAGCAGCTTGTGGGATCAAGAGACCCAGTACTTC.